The entry below gives a single TCR beta chain sequence along with its context. This sample is drawn from a study of blood T cell repertoires in COVID-19. In the original analysis: Scientists estimated how many nucleated cells there were by amplifying reference gene primers. Only in-frame clones appear in the TCRdb table, and some are missing; sequencing was by immunoSEQ multiplex PCR. V, J and clone size reflect that table, while D and trimming were determined from the DNA. The sample holds some 300,000 clones, 89% seen once. V was pared by 4 bases and J by 15 bases, with 13 bases between. The CDR3 is 11 residues long. Germline CDR1 and CDR2: SNHLY and FYNNEI.

This sequence originates from a woman in her forties or fifties who had been exposed to COVID-19. V is TRBV2 and J is TRBJ1-5, with a tentative D call TRBD1 (6 bases). The sample taken for sequencing was PBMCs or T cells enriched from blood (not recorded which). This chain's CDR3 is CASSGPGTSHF. In DNA form, the CDR3 reads TGTGCCAGCAGTGGCCCAGGGACATCGCATTTT.